This T cell receptor beta chain derives from a study of T cells in Graves' hyperthyroidism and ophthalmopathy. Uncontrolled infection, other autoimmune disease, pregnancy or lactation disqualified patients from enrolment. In its sample, this clonotype was seen many times. Using RNA transcripts as the source, TCR beta CDR3 regions were amplified. The HTBI set primed first-round TCR CDR3 RT-PCR. TCRdb ran MiXCR on the multiplex PCR reads and lists one entry per CDR3 protein. The sample lists a few hundred thousand distinct CDR3 sequences; around 15% were seen once. Germline CDR1 is SEHNR and CDR2 is FQNEAQ (reference sequence). The CDR3 is made up of 17 amino acids. V lost 1 base, J lost 8 bases, and 21 bases lay in between.

Sequenced input: blood. The source is a woman aged 40 to 49 with Graves' hyperthyroidism. V usage is TRBV7-9 and J usage is TRBJ2-4; a possible D gene is TRBD2 (6 bases). The CDR3 loop reads CASSLGQGGAPWDIQYF. DNA of the CDR3: TGTGCCAGCAGCTTAGGGCAGGGAGGAGCCCCTTGGGACATTCAGTACTTC. The entire variable domain, with the rest obtained from reference TRBV7-9 and TRBJ2-4, is as follows: DTGVSQNPRHKITKRGQNVTFRCDPISEHNRLYWYRQTLGQGPEFLTYFQNEAQLEKSRLLSDRFSAERPKGSFSTLEIQRTEQGDSAMYLCASSLGQGGAPWDIQYFGAGTRLSVL.